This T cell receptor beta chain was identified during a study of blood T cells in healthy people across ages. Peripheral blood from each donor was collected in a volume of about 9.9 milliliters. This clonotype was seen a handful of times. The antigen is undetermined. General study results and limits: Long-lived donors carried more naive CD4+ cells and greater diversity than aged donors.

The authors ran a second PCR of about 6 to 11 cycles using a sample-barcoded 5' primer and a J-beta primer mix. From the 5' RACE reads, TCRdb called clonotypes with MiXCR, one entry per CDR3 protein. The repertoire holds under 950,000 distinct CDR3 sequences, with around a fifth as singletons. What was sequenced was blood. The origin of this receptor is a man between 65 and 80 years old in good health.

The CDR3 coding sequence is TGCAGTGCGCAAGGACAGGGACTGAGGGAGCAGTACTTC. It is translated as CSAQGQGLREQYF. This chain uses TRBV20-1 with TRBJ2-5; 8 bases are a match to TRBD1. The CDR3 extends over 13 amino acids. The germline V gene encodes CDR1 DFQATT and CDR2 SNEGSKA (reference sequence). J was trimmed by 11 bases and V by 6 bases; bases with no gene match: 14.